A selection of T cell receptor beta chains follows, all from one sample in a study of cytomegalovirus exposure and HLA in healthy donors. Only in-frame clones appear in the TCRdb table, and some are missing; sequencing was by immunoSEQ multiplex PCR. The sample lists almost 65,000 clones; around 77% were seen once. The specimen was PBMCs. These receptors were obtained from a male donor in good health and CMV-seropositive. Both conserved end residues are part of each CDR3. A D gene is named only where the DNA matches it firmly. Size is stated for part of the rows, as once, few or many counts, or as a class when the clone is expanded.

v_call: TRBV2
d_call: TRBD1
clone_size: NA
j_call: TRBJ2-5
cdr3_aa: CASRRTGGETQYF
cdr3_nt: TGTGCCAGCAGACGGACAGGGGGAGAGACCCAGTACTTC

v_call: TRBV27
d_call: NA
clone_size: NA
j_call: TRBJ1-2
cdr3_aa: CASSWDKSYGYTF
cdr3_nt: TGTGCCAGCAGTTGGGACAAATCCTATGGCTACACCTTC

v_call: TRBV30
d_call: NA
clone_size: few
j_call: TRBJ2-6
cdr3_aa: CASGVGGANVLTF
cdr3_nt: TGTGCCTCCGGGGTTGGTGGGGCCAACGTCCTGACTTTC

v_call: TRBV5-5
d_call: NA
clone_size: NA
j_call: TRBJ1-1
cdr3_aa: CASSLASGRERYTEAFF
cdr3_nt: TGTGCCAGCAGCTTGGCTTCGGGCAGGGAAAGATACACTGAAGCTTTCTTT

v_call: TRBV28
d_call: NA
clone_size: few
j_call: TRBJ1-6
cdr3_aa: CASSTRRDINSPLHF
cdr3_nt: TGTGCCAGCAGTACTCGCCGGGACATTAATTCACCCCTCCACTTT

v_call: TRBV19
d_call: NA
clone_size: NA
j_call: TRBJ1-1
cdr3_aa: CASSIVRGWDTEAFF
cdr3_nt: TGTGCCAGTAGTATAGTTCGGGGTTGGGACACTGAAGCTTTCTTT

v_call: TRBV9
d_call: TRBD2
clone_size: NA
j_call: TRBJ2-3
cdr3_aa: CASSVGGLGVRDTQYF
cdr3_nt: TGTGCCAGCAGCGTTGGGGGACTAGGCGTTCGAGATACGCAGTATTTT

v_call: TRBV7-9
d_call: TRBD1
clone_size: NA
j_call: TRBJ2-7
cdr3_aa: CASSFLQGASGHEQYF
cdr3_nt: TGTGCCAGCAGCTTTCTACAGGGGGCCTCTGGGCACGAGCAGTACTTC

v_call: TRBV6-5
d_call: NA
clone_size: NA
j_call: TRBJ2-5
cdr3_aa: CASSYRVQETQYF
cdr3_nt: TGTGCCAGCAGTTACCGGGTTCAAGAGACCCAGTACTTC

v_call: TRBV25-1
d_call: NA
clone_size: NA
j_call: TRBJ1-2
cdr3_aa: CASSAGLGVGGYTF
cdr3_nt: TGTGCCAGCAGTGCCGGATTAGGGGTCGGTGGCTACACCTTC

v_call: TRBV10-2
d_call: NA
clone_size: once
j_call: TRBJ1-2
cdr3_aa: CASSIGQTNYGYTF
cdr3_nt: TGCGCCAGCAGCATTGGACAGACCAACTATGGCTACACCTTC

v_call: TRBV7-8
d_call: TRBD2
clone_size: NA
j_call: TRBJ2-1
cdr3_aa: CASSFPAGARKNEQFF
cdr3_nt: TGTGCCAGCAGCTTTCCAGCGGGGGCTCGGAAAAATGAGCAGTTCTTC

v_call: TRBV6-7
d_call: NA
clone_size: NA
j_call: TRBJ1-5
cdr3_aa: CASRTGGSVGNQPQHF
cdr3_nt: TGTGCCAGCAGAACCGGGGGGTCGGTGGGCAATCAGCCCCAGCATTTT

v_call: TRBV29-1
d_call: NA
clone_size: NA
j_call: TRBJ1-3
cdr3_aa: CSVERGNSGNTIYF
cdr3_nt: TGCAGCGTTGAACGAGGGAACTCTGGAAACACCATATATTTT

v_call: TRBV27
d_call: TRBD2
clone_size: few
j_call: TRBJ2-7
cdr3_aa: CASSSAGGYEQYF
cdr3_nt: TGTGCCAGCAGCTCGGCGGGGGGGTACGAGCAGTACTTC

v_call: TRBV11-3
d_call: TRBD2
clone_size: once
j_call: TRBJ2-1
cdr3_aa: CASSLDRAGGEQFF
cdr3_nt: TGTGCCAGCAGCTTAGATCGTGCGGGGGGTGAGCAGTTCTTC

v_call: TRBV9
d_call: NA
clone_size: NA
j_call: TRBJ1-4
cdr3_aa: CASSVTGATNEKLFF
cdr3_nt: TGTGCCAGCAGCGTGACAGGCGCAACTAATGAAAAACTGTTTTTT

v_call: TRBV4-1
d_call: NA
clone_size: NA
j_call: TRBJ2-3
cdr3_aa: CASSPSGTDTQYF
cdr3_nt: TGCGCCAGCAGCCCGTCTGGCACAGATACGCAGTATTTT

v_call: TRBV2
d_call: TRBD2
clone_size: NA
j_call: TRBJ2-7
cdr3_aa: CASSDRGGDYYEQYF
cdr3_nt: TGTGCCAGCAGTGACCGCGGGGGGGATTACTACGAGCAGTACTTC

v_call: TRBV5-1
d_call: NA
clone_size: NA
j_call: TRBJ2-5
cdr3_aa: CASSLTEQGLRETQYF
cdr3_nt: TGCGCCAGCAGCCTAACCGAACAGGGTTTACGAGAGACCCAGTACTTC

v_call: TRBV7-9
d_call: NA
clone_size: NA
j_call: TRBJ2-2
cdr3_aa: CASSFDGSGELFF
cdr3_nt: TGTGCCAGCAGCTTCGATGGCTCCGGGGAGCTGTTTTTT

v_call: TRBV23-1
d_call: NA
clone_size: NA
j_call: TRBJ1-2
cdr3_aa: CASARWGLPRNGYTF
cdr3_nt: TGCGCCAGCGCCCGTTGGGGCCTCCCCCGTAATGGCTACACCTTC

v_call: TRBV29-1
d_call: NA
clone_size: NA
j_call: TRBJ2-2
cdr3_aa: CSARGRNTGELFF
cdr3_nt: TGCAGCGCCCGCGGCCGGAACACCGGGGAGCTGTTTTTT

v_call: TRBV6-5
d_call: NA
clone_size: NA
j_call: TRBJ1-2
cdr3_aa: CASAGSNYGYTF
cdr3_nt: TGTGCCAGCGCGGGCAGTAACTATGGCTACACCTTC

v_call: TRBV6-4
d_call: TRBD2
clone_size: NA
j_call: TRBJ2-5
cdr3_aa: CASSARPAGGPETQYF
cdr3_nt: TGTGCCAGCAGTGCCCGTCCGGCGGGGGGGCCGGAGACCCAGTACTTC

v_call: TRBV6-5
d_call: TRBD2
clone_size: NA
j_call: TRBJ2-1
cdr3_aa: CASSPLSGGYNEQFF
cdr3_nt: TGTGCCAGCAGTCCCCTTAGCGGGGGTTACAATGAGCAGTTCTTC

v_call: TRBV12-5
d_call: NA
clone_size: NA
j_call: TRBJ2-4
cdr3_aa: CASGSGLSATPSKNIQYF
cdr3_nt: TGTGCTAGTGGTTCCGGACTCTCGGCGACACCTTCCAAAAACATTCAGTACTTC

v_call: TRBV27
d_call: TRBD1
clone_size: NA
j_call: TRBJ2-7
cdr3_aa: CASRYKYDREPFSYEQYF
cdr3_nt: TGTGCCAGCAGATATAAATACGACAGGGAACCTTTTTCCTACGAGCAGTACTTC

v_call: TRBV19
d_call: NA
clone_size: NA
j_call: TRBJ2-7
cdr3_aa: CAPGELSYEQYF
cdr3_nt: TGTGCCCCGGGAGAACTCTCCTACGAGCAGTACTTC

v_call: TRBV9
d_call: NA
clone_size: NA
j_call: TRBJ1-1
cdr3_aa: CASARAGGFNTEAFF
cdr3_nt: TGTGCCAGCGCCCGGGCTGGGGGCTTCAACACTGAAGCTTTCTTT

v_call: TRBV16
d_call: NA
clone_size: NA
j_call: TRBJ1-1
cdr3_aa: CASSPGYLNTEAFF
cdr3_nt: TGTGCCAGCAGCCCGGGTTATTTGAACACTGAAGCTTTCTTT

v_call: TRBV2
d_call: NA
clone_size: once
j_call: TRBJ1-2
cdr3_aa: CASSETGHSETGYTF
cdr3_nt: TGTGCCAGCAGTGAGACGGGACATTCTGAAACGGGCTACACCTTC

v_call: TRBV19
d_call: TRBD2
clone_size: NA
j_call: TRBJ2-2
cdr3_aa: CASSEEGGGGTGELFF
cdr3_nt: TGTGCCAGTAGTGAGGAGGGCGGGGGTGGCACCGGGGAGCTGTTTTTT

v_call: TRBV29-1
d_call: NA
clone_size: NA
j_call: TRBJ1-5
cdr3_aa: CSVAPGNSNQPQHF
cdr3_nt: TGCAGCGTTGCGCCCGGGAATAGCAATCAGCCCCAGCATTTT

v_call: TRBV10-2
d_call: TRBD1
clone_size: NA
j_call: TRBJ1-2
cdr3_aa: CASSESTGLSYGYTF
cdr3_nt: TGCGCCAGCAGTGAGTCGACAGGGCTTAGCTATGGCTACACCTTC

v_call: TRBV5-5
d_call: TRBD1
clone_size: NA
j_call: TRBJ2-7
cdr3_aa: CASSLGQGDHEQYF
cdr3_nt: TGTGCCAGCAGCTTGGGACAGGGGGACCACGAGCAGTACTTC

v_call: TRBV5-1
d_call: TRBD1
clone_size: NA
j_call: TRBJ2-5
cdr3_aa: CASSLGQKYQETQYF
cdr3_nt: TGCGCCAGCAGCCTGGGACAGAAGTACCAAGAGACCCAGTACTTC

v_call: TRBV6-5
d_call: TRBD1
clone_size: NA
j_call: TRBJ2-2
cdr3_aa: CASSRTGTRTGELFF
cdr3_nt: TGTGCCAGCAGTAGGACAGGGACCCGAACCGGGGAGCTGTTTTTT

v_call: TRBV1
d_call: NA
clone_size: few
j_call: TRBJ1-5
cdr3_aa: CTSSQQGARIWPQHF
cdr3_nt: TGCACCAGCAGCCAACAGGGGGCGCGCATTTGGCCCCAGCATTTT

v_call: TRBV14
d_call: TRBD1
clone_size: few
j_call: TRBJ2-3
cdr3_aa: CASSRDRATDTQYF
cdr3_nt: TGTGCCAGCAGCCGGGACAGGGCCACAGATACGCAGTATTTT